This passage covers 9 T cell receptor beta chains from one sample sequenced in a study of tumor T cells in aggressive B-cell lymphoma. Assay used: immunoSEQ multiplex PCR; TCRdb lists only in-frame clones, some missing. This sample has some 9,500 clones; 85% occur once, and the top ten carry about 4.5%. The sample was tumor tissue. The source is an adult with diffuse large B cell lymphoma.

The chain employs TRBV5-6 and TRBJ2-7; D gene uncertain. The CDR3 has 13 amino acids. The germline V and J ends were trimmed by 2 bases and 1 base, with 7 bases remaining between them. Germline assignment: CDR1 SGHDT and CDR2 YYEEEE. The CDR3 DNA is TGTGCCAGCAGCTTCTCTCGGTCCTACGAGCAGTACTTC. This translates into CASSFSRSYEQYF.

A single count supports this clone. This chain uses TRBV21-1 with TRBJ2-4; the table's D call, TRBD2, has no DNA check behind it. TRBV21-1 is noted as a pseudogene. The length of the CDR3 is 17 residues. The CDR3 region is CASSKAELVLAENIQYF. The CDR3 DNA is TGTGCCAGCAGCAAAGCTGAACTGGTACTAGCGGAAAACATTCAGTACTTC.

This clone was recorded only once. V is TRBV2 and J is TRBJ2-3, with D possibly matching TRBD2 (5 bases). V lost 4 bases, J lost 0 bases, and 20 bases lay in between. The germline V gene encodes CDR1 SNHLY and CDR2 FYNNEI. The CDR3 spans 18 residues. CDR3 in amino acids: CASSGMRERAVSTDTQYF. The CDR3 bases are TGTGCCAGCAGTGGGATGAGGGAGAGGGCGGTAAGCACAGATACGCAGTATTTT.

V gene TRBV11-3 combines with J gene TRBJ2-1; 9 bases map to TRBD1. Germline V lookup: CDR1 SGHNT, CDR2 YENEEA. The CDR3 is 16 amino acids. With V trimmed by 5 bases and J by 5 bases, 10 bases remained unmatched. CDR3 in DNA: TGTGCCAGCAGCGTCTCCGGGACAGGGCGAAACAATGAGCAGTTCTTC. This encodes CASSVSGTGRNNEQFF.

The chain recombines TRBV4-1 with TRBJ2-7; TRBD2 matches 8 bases. The CDR3 is 15 amino acids. Germline V CDR1 and CDR2: MGHRA, YSYEKL. The J segment lost 5 bases and the V segment lost 4 bases, leaving 10 bases of the junction unmatched. DNA of the CDR3: TGCGCCAGCAGCCTCGTGGGCGGGAGGTACAACGAGCAGTACTTC. It yields the protein CASSLVGGRYNEQYF.

The chain links TRBV7-8 to TRBJ2-7, with TRBD2 matching 12 bases. After removal of 5 bases from V and 2 bases from J, the junction contained 16 bases not matched to a gene. Germline loops: CDR1 SGHVS, CDR2 FQNEAQ. This CDR3 contains 19 residues. CDR3 sequence reads: CASSHRRTLAGGFAYEQYF. The CDR3 DNA is TGTGCCAGCAGCCATAGGAGGACACTAGCGGGAGGTTTCGCCTACGAGCAGTACTTC.

The rearrangement joins TRBV7-2 to TRBJ1-5; TRBD1 aligns across 8 bases. CDR3 length: 13 residues. Germline V CDR1 and CDR2: SGHTA, FQGNSA. The junction had 3 bases not matched to a gene; V was cut back by 8 bases and J by 3 bases. The DNA of the CDR3 is TGTGCCAGCGGGGACAGGACCAATCAGCCCCAGCATTTT. Its protein product is CASGDRTNQPQHF. The variable domain in full, with the rest retrieved from reference TRBV7-2 and TRBJ1-5, is GAGVSQSPSNKVTEKGKDVELRCDPISGHTALYWYRQSLGQGLEFLIYFQGNSAPDKSGLPSDRFSAERTGGSVSTLTIQRTQQEDSAVYLCASGDRTNQPQHFGDGTRLSIL.

This clone was seen a few times. The chain is built from TRBV6-6 and TRBJ2-5, with D perhaps matching TRBD2 (5 bases). Trimming removed 0 bases from V and 6 bases from J, with 8 bases in between. Germline V gene sequence: CDR1 MNHNY, CDR2 SVGAGI (reference sequence). The CDR3 length is 13 residues. DNA of the CDR3: TGTGCCAGCAGTTACTCAACGGGAAAGACCCAGTACTTC. This gives the protein CASSYSTGKTQYF.

CDR3 amino acids: CASSPTGGNQPQHF. The CDR3 DNA follows: TGTGCCAGCAGCCCGACAGGGGGCAATCAGCCCCAGCATTTT. V and J are TRBV14 and TRBJ1-5, with 8 bases that match TRBD1. The V gene's germline CDR1 is SGHDN and CDR2 FVKESK. The CDR3 length is 14 residues. J gave up 2 bases and V 4 bases, and 1 base lay outside the gene matches.